Following are 23 T cell receptor beta chains from one sample sequenced in a study of monozygotic twins with inflammatory bowel disease (dated by TCRdb to between 2018 and 2021). Library preparation employed 5' RACE. Reads for this sample came from an Illumina HiSeq 2500. TCRdb reprocessed the reads, and each CDR3 protein sequence is entered once, without DNA. This sample's listing comprises 150,000 to 200,000 distinct CDR3 sequences. The ten most abundant clones make up approximately 7% of the sample. Sequenced sample: blood. Receptors were obtained from a human donor with ulcerative colitis or Crohn's disease, or a healthy co-twin of an affected twin (not recorded which).

The chain uses TRBV19 and TRBJ1-1; TCRdb designates TRBD1, a call that cannot be tested without DNA. Germline CDR1 and CDR2: LNHDA and SQIVND (reference sequence). CDR3 length: 16 residues. The CDR3 reads CASSIDPGQGRTEAFF.

V and J are TRBV5-1 and TRBJ2-3. Germline V gene data show CDR1 as SGHRS and CDR2 as YFSETQ. This CDR3 contains 14 residues. This CDR3 is CASSWAGLPDTQYF.

The CDR3 spells CASREGGGAADTQYF. The rearrangement links TRBV5-1 to TRBJ2-3; TCRdb picks TRBD2, but there is no DNA to check that call. Germline-derived CDR1 and CDR2 are SGHRS and YFSETQ. CDR3 length equals 15 residues.

This sequence joins TRBV5-6 and TRBJ1-2. The CDR3 loop spans 14 amino acids. In germline, CDR1 is SGHDT, CDR2 YYEEEE. The CDR3 here is CASSSAVSNYGYTF.

The chain carries TRBV7-2 and TRBJ2-1; TCRdb designates TRBD1, a call that cannot be tested without DNA. This CDR3 has 14 residues. CDR1 is SGHTA and CDR2 is FQGNSA in the germline V gene. CDR3 sequence reads: CASTGTGGHDEQFF. Supplemented by reference TRBV7-2 and TRBJ2-1, the full variable domain reads GAGVSQSPSNKVTEKGKDVELRCDPISGHTALYWYRQSLGQGLEFLIYFQGNSAPDKSGLPSDRFSAERTGGSVSTLTIQRTQQEDSAVYLCASTGTGGHDEQFFGPGTRLTVL.

V and J are TRBV7-2 and TRBJ1-6. CDR3 length: 12 amino acids. Germline V gives CDR1 SGHTA, CDR2 FQGNSA. CDR3: CASSFRNSPLHF.

The CDR3 loop is CASSLLADKSTPYGYTF. This rearrangement joins TRBV7-9 to TRBJ1-2; TCRdb outputs TRBD1, but without DNA this stays unchecked. Germline CDR1 is SEHNR and CDR2 is FQNEAQ (reference sequence). This CDR3 spans 17 amino acids.

V usage is TRBV5-1 and J usage is TRBJ2-1; the D call from TCRdb, TRBD1, cannot be confirmed without DNA. The CDR3 consists of 15 residues. Germline values: CDR1 SGHRS, CDR2 YFSETQ. The CDR3 region is CASRQDMGSYNEQFF.

J is TRBJ1-2 and V is TRBV7-2; TCRdb indicates TRBD1, and absent DNA this call remains unverified. The germline CDR1 and CDR2 sequences are SGHTA and FQGNSA. The CDR3 totals 14 residues. CDR3 sequence: CASSWENRGGGYTF.

CDR3 region: CASSRDRGDEQYF. J is TRBJ2-7 and V is TRBV18; the TCRdb D gene call, TRBD1, has no DNA to confirm it. The CDR3 runs 13 residues. Per the germline V gene, CDR1 is KGHSH and CDR2 is LQKENI.

The chain links TRBV7-9 to TRBJ1-2. The V gene's germline CDR1 is SEHNR and CDR2 FQNEAQ (reference sequence). The CDR3 consists of 14 residues. Here the CDR3 reads CASSLAGANYGYTF.

The chain links TRBV19 to TRBJ2-1. This CDR3 comprises 14 residues. CDR1 and CDR2 from the germline V gene are LNHDA and SQIVND (reference sequence). The CDR3 loop is CASSRPSSYNEQFF.

The chain combines TRBV5-1 with TRBJ1-1. This CDR3 contains 16 residues. Germline CDR1 SGHRS, CDR2 YFSETQ. CDR3 amino acids: CASSFGSIKPDTEAFF. Full variable domain (rest looked up from reference TRBV5-1 and TRBJ1-1): KAGVTQTPRYLIKTRGQQVTLSCSPISGHRSVSWYQQTPGQGLQFLFEYFSETQRNKGNFPGRFSGRQFSNSRSEMNVSTLELGDSALYLCASSFGSIKPDTEAFFGQGTRLTVV.

J is TRBJ2-7 and V is TRBV14; the TCRdb D gene call, TRBD1, has no DNA to confirm it. The CDR3 loop spans 14 amino acids. Germline V lookup: CDR1 SGHDN, CDR2 FVKESK. The CDR3 spells CASSSGQGPYEQYF.

This chain links TRBV5-4 with TRBJ2-3; TCRdb designates TRBD1, a call that cannot be tested without DNA. This CDR3 spans 15 amino acids. In germline, CDR1 is SGHNT, CDR2 YYREEE (reference sequence). This CDR3 is CASSLGGSLTDTQYF.

This chain links TRBV7-2 with TRBJ2-1; TCRdb returns TRBD2, unconfirmable since there is no DNA. CDR1 is SGHTA and CDR2 is FQGNSA in the germline V gene. The CDR3 sequence is 15 residues long. CDR3 sequence reads: CASWGGLAGNNEQFF.

The chain links TRBV21-1 to TRBJ1-1; checking the TCRdb D call of TRBD1 is not possible without DNA. TRBV21-1 is reported as a pseudogene. This CDR3 is built from 17 residues. CDR3 in amino acids: CASSKPTGRGPDTEAFF.

This chain links TRBV5-1 with TRBJ2-3; the D call of TRBD2 rests on TCRdb alone, since no DNA is present to check it. This CDR3 spans 16 amino acids. Germline V gene data show CDR1 as SGHRS and CDR2 as YFSETQ. This CDR3 reads CASSLDWDSSTDTQYF.

This CDR3 is CASSEFRPGNEQYF. The chain is built from TRBV2 and TRBJ2-7; the D call of TRBD2 rests on TCRdb alone, since no DNA is present to check it. CDR3 length equals 14 residues. Germline CDR1 is SNHLY and CDR2 is FYNNEI.

The V gene is TRBV3-1, the J gene TRBJ2-3; TCRdb selects TRBD2, and the lack of DNA leaves this call unchecked. The CDR3 runs to 15 residues. Germline assignment: CDR1 LGHDT and CDR2 YNNKEL (reference sequence). The chain's CDR3 is CASSTVGSGGDTQYF.

The rearrangement uses TRBV5-1 and TRBJ2-5. Germline-derived CDR1 and CDR2 are SGHRS and YFSETQ. CDR3 size: 12 residues. CDR3 residues: CASRTTQETQYF.

The J gene is TRBJ1-2, the V gene TRBV10-3; TCRdb's D call of TRBD1 is untestable without DNA. The germline V gene has CDR1 ENHRY and CDR2 SYGVKD. CDR3 length equals 12 residues. CDR3 sequence reads: CAIDRGAAGYTF.

The rearrangement links TRBV2 to TRBJ2-5; TCRdb selects TRBD1, and the lack of DNA leaves this call unchecked. CDR1 and CDR2 from the germline V gene are SNHLY and FYNNEI. The CDR3 is 15 residues long. CDR3 in amino acids: CASSGPGQGAETQYF.